The rows below give T cell receptor beta chains drawn from one sample of a study of blood T cell repertoires in COVID-19. The assay was immunoSEQ multiplex PCR, and TCRdb's table has in-frame clones only and misses some. Found here are more than 250,000 clones, 86% of them singletons; the top ten hold around 2.4%. Sequencing was done on a sample of PBMCs or T cells enriched from blood (not recorded which). These receptors all stem from a woman in her late teens or twenties who had recovered from COVID-19. Both conserved end residues are part of each CDR3. Fields, in order: V gene, J gene, D gene, clone size, CDR3 DNA, CDR3 protein. D genes are given only for firm matches. Clone size is stated in some rows and not others, as once, few, many or a class when expanded.

>TRBV27|TRBJ2-1|NA|once
TGTGCCAGCAGTTTAGGGGCAGCCCCTCTTTGGTATTCTGAGCAGTTCTTC
CASSLGAAPLWYSEQFF
>TRBV5-4|TRBJ1-2|TRBD1|NA
TGTGCCAGCAGCTACGCGACAGGGGAGAACTATGGCTACACCTTC
CASSYATGENYGYTF
>TRBV4-1|TRBJ2-3|TRBD2|NA
TGCGCCAGCAGCCAGCCGGGACTAGTTCAAGATACGCAGTATTTT
CASSQPGLVQDTQYF
>TRBV28|TRBJ2-3|TRBD2|NA
TGTGCCAGCAGTTTATATTCAGCGGGAGGGCCAGCAGATACGCAGTATTTT
CASSLYSAGGPADTQYF
>TRBV28|TRBJ1-1|NA|once
TGTGCCAGCACCCGACAGTCCACTGAAGCTTTCTTT
CASTRQSTEAFF
>TRBV5-4|TRBJ2-3|NA|many
TGTGCCAGCAGCTTGGCCATAGCACTCCCTAGCACAGATACGCAGTATTTT
CASSLAIALPSTDTQYF
>TRBV5-1|TRBJ1-2|NA|NA
TGCGCCAGCAGCAAGGAGGGCGCACCGAACTCTGGCTACACCTTC
CASSKEGAPNSGYTF
>TRBV3-1/TRBV3-2|TRBJ1-2|NA|once
TGTGCCAGCAGCCAAGACCCTAATAGGAGGGGTAAAGGCTACACCTTC
CASSQDPNRRGKGYTF
>TRBV12-3/TRBV12-4|TRBJ2-1|NA|NA
TGTGCCAGCGCTCCCGGTTACAATGAGCAGTTCTTC
CASAPGYNEQFF
>TRBV4-1|TRBJ2-2|NA|NA
TGCGCCAGCAGCCAAGACTCTAGTTGGCTAACCAGGGGCGGGCTGTTTTTT
CASSQDSSWLTRGGLFF
>TRBV6-1|TRBJ2-5|NA|few
TGTGCCAGCAGTGAGACCCACAGACGGCAAGAGACCCAGTACTTC
CASSETHRRQETQYF
>TRBV5-1|TRBJ2-7|NA|NA
TGCGCCAGCAGCTTGTATCGCGGATCCTACGAGCAGTACTTC
CASSLYRGSYEQYF
>TRBV19|TRBJ1-5|NA|NA
TGTGCCAGTAGTATAGATCCGGGGGTCCAGCCCCAGCATTTT
CASSIDPGVQPQHF
>TRBV5-8|TRBJ2-7|NA|NA
TGTGCCAGCCTCACCTATAGGGGGATGGGGTCCTACGAGCAGTACTTC
CASLTYRGMGSYEQYF
>TRBV20-1|TRBJ2-7|TRBD2|NA
TGCAGTGCTAGTGATGGTATGGGGACTAGCGGGGGTCTACACTCCTACGAGCAGTACTTC
CSASDGMGTSGGLHSYEQYF
>TRBV19|TRBJ1-1|NA|NA
TGTGCCAGTAGTATAGGGCAGGGGAACACTGAAGCTTTCTTT
CASSIGQGNTEAFF
>TRBV6-6|TRBJ1-1|NA|NA
TGTGCCAGCAGTTACCAACGGACGGACATGAACACTGAAGCTTTCTTT
CASSYQRTDMNTEAFF
>TRBV21-1|TRBJ2-6|NA|NA
TGTGCCAGCAGCAAAGGCATGTCGGGATGCTCTGGGGCCAACGTCCTGACTTTC
CASSKGMSGCSGANVLTF
>TRBV4-3|TRBJ1-2|NA|once
TGCGCCAGCAGCCAAGCAGTGTCGCTTCCCGGCTACACCTTC
CASSQAVSLPGYTF
>TRBV5-4|TRBJ1-5|NA|NA
TGTGCCAGCAGCGTGGGGACCGGAGGGCAGCCCCAGCATTTT
CASSVGTGGQPQHF
>TRBV5-5|TRBJ2-3|NA|once
TGTGCCAGCAGCTTCTGGCAGGGCCTCACAGATACGCAGTATTTT
CASSFWQGLTDTQYF
>TRBV13|TRBJ2-5|NA|NA
TGTGCCAGCAGCCACACCGGGACACTTCAAGAGACCCAGTACTTC
CASSHTGTLQETQYF
>TRBV9|TRBJ1-1|NA|NA
TGTGCCAGCAGCGTAGTCCCGGGTGACACTGAAGCTTTCTTT
CASSVVPGDTEAFF
>TRBV7-9|TRBJ1-5|NA|NA
TGTGCCAGCAGCTTAGGAGGTTTACAGCCCCAGCATTTT
CASSLGGLQPQHF
>TRBV19|TRBJ1-2|TRBD1|NA
TGTGCCAGTAGTGTACAGGGGGCCTATGGCTACACCTTC
CASSVQGAYGYTF
>TRBV4-2|TRBJ2-5|TRBD2|few
TGTGCCAGCAGCCAAGATCCGGGACTAGCTAGAGAGACCCAGTACTTC
CASSQDPGLARETQYF
>TRBV7-9|TRBJ1-1|NA|NA
TGTGCCAGCAGCCGCCGGTACAGGCTGAACACTGAAGCTTTCTTT
CASSRRYRLNTEAFF